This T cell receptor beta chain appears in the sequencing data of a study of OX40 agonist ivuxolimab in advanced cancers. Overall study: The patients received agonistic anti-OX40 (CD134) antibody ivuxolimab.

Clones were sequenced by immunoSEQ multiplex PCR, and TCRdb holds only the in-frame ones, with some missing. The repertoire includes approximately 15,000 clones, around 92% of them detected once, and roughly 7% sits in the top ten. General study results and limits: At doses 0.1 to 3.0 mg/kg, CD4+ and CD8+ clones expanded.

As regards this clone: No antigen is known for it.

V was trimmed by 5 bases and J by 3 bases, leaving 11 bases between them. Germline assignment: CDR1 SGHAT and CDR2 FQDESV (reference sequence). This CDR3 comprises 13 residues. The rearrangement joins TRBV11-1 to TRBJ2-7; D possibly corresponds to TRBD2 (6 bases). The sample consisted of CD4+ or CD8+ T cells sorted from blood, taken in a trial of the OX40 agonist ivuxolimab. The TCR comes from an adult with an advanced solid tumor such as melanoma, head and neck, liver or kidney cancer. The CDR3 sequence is CASSGWGVYEQYF. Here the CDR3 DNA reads TGTGCCAGCAGCGGATGGGGGGTCTACGAGCAGTACTTC.